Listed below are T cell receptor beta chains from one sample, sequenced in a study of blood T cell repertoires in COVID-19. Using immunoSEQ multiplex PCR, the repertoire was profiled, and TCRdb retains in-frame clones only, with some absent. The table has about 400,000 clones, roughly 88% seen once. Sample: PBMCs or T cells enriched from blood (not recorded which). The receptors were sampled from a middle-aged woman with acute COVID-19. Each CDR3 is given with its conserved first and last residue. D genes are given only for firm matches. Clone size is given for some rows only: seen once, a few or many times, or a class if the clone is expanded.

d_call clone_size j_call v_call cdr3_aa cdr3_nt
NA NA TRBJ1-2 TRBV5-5 CASSIQGYGYTF TGTGCCAGCAGCATACAGGGATATGGCTACACCTTC
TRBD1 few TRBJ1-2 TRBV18 CASSPSTGAYGYTF TGTGCCAGCTCACCATCGACAGGGGCCTATGGCTACACCTTC
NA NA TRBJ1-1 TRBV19 CASSPERLNTEAFF TGTGCCAGTAGCCCAGAGCGCTTGAACACTGAAGCTTTCTTT
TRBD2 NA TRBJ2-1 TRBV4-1 CASSQGLSGGALQFF TGCGCCAGCAGCCAAGGTCTCTCCGGGGGGGCCCTCCAGTTCTTC
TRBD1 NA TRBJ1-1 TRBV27 CASSSLSTGGTEAFF TGTGCCAGCAGTTCTCTATCCACAGGGGGGACTGAAGCTTTCTTT
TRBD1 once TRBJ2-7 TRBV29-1 CSVVGQVSSYEQYF TGCAGCGTTGTGGGACAGGTCAGCTCCTACGAGCAGTACTTC
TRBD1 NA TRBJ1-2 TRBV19 CASSRDRGKNTF TGTGCCAGTAGTAGGGACAGGGGGAAGAACACCTTC
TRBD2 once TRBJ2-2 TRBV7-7 CASSPRSGGNTGELFF TGTGCCAGCAGCCCCCGCAGCGGGGGAAACACCGGGGAGCTGTTTTTT
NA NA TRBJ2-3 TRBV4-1 CASSQDLAGATDTQYF TGCGCCAGCAGCCAAGATTTGGCGGGGGCCACAGATACGCAGTATTTT
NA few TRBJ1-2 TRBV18 CASSPAGSGGYTF TGTGCCAGCTCACCAGCAGGGTCGGGCGGCTACACCTTC
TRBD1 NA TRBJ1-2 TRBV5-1 CASSPLGQGGANYGYTF TGCGCCAGCAGCCCACTCGGACAGGGAGGGGCTAACTATGGCTACACCTTC
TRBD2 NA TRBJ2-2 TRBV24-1 CATSDPWWGGTGELFF TGTGCCACCAGTGATCCATGGTGGGGGGGCACCGGGGAGCTGTTTTTT
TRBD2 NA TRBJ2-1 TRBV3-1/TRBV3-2 CASTGDQRAGGLMEQFF TGTGCCAGCACCGGTGACCAACGAGCGGGGGGGCTTATGGAGCAGTTCTTC
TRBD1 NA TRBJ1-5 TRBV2 CASRVGTGGGQPQHF TGTGCCAGCAGGGTCGGGACAGGGGGAGGTCAGCCCCAGCATTTT
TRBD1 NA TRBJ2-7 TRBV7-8 CASSLGQGRHKGYEQYF TGTGCCAGCAGCTTAGGACAGGGCAGGCACAAAGGGTACGAGCAGTACTTC
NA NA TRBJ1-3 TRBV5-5 CASSPDERGPGNTIYF TGTGCCAGCAGCCCCGACGAACGGGGTCCAGGAAACACCATATATTTT
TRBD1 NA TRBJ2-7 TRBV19 CASSGTDYEQYF TGTGCCAGTAGCGGGACAGACTACGAGCAGTACTTC
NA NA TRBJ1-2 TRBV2 CASSPGIYGYTF TGTGCCAGCAGCCCGGGGATCTATGGCTACACCTTC
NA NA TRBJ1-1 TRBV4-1 CASSQLGTGHSNTEAFF TGCGCCAGCAGCCAACTGGGAACGGGACACTCGAACACTGAAGCTTTCTTT
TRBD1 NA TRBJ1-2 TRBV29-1 CSVETAGQGGYGYTF TGCAGCGTTGAAACCGCTGGACAGGGTGGCTATGGCTACACCTTC
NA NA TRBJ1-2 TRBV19 CASRQISDSNYGYTF TGTGCCAGTAGGCAAATCTCGGACAGTAACTATGGCTACACCTTC
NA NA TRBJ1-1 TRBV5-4 CASSLTGLNTEAFF TGTGCCAGCAGCTTAACAGGGCTCAACACTGAAGCTTTCTTT
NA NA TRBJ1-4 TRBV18 CASSPMAGNEKLFF TGTGCCAGCTCACCAATGGCAGGGAATGAAAAACTGTTTTTT
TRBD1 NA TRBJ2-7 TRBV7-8 CASSPRGNRAYEQYF TGTGCCAGCAGCCCCAGGGGGAACAGGGCCTACGAGCAGTACTTC
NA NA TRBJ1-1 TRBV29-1 CSVERRDTEAFF TGCAGCGTTGAGAGGCGTGACACTGAAGCTTTCTTT
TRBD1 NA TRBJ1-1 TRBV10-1 CASSEFRGPGTEAFF TGCGCCAGCAGTGAGTTTAGGGGGCCCGGCACTGAAGCTTTCTTT
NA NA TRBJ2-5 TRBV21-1 CASSKALNRTGCKETQYF TGTGCCAGCAGCAAAGCTCTAAACCGGACAGGTTGTAAAGAGACCCAGTACTTC
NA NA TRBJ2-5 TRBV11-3 CASSLLGETQYF TGTGCCAGCAGCCTCCTCGGAGAGACCCAGTACTTC
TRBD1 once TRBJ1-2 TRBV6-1 CASSELGQGGRGYTF TGTGCCAGCAGTGAATTAGGGCAGGGGGGACGTGGCTACACCTTC
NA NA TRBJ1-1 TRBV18 CASSIQGGVGNTEAFF TGTGCCAGCTCAATACAGGGTGGGGTCGGGAACACTGAAGCTTTCTTT
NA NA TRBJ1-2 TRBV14 CASSPWATHGYTF TGTGCCAGCAGCCCTTGGGCGACCCATGGCTACACCTTC
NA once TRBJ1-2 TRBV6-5 CASTPRTLEYYGYTF TGTGCCAGCACGCCTCGGACTTTAGAATACTATGGCTACACCTTC